This TCR beta chain was recorded in a study of cytomegalovirus exposure and HLA in healthy donors. The V end lost 0 bases, the J end lost 6 bases, and 18 bases lay between the germline ends. The CDR3 is 15 amino acids. Germline-derived CDR1 and CDR2 are SQVTM and ANQGSEA. 60 Vbeta and 13 Jbeta primers were used in PCR. This table comes from immunoSEQ multiplex PCR, and its TCRdb copy is limited to in-frame clones, with some not included. The table has 110,000 to 150,000 clones, around 79% seen once. Sequencing input: PBMCs. The rearrangement uses TRBV29-1 and TRBJ2-7; D is possibly TRBD1 (6 bases). This receptor was taken from a male donor in good health and CMV-seronegative. CDR3 bases: TGCAGCGTTGAAGAAAGAACAGGGTTGTCGGGCGAGCAGTACTTC. This translates into CSVEERTGLSGEQYF.